The clone carrying this TCR beta chain has only a few counts. The sample belongs to a study of molecular identifiers for immune sequencing clone quantification. This CDR3 has 17 residues. Looked up from germline, CDR1 is MDHEN and CDR2 is SYDVKM. V lost 5 bases and J lost 5; bases outside the gene matches: 14. In TCRdb, the PCR reads were re-called with MiXCR into one record per CDR3 protein. The table has 400,000 to 600,000 distinct CDR3 sequences, roughly 26% seen once; the top ten hold just over 0.75%. The receptor comes from a human donor in good health. Some libraries in this study had Jurkat cell RNA spiked in. The specimen was naive CD8+ T cells from blood, with Jurkat cell RNA spiked in. Subset indicated: FACS-sorted CD8+CD4-CCR7+CD45RA+ naive T cells. The chain carries TRBV28 and TRBJ2-2; 7 bases align to TRBD2. The CDR3 region has the DNA TGTGCCAGCAGTATACTGGGCGGGAGAGGTTGGACCGGGGAGCTGTTTTTT. Translated, it gives CASSILGGRGWTGELFF. Supplemented by reference TRBV28 and TRBJ2-2, the full variable domain reads DVKVTQSSRYLVKRTGEKVFLECVQDMDHENMFWYRQDPGLGLRLIYFSYDVKMKEKGDIPEGYSVSREKKERFSLILESASTNQTSMYLCASSILGGRGWTGELFFGEGSRLTVL.